The 18 T cell receptor beta chains in this list originate from one sample, sequenced in a study of graft-versus-host responses after intestinal transplantation. TCRdb's copy holds only in-frame clones and misses some; the assay was immunoSEQ multiplex PCR. The repertoire holds 20,000 to 25,000 clones, with 94% as singletons. Sequenced material: PBMCs, taken 156 days after intestinal transplant. The receptors stem from a human patient who received an intestinal transplant, so some T cells may come from the graft donor.

This chain connects TRBV2 to TRBJ2-5; TRBD2 matches 7 bases. The CDR3 contains 14 residues. CDR1 is SNHLY, CDR2 FYNNEI, per germline. After removal of 10 bases from V and 3 bases from J, the junction contained 11 bases not matched to a gene. CDR3 protein: CATLGAGAEETQYF. The CDR3 nucleotides read TGTGCCACCCTAGGGGCGGGAGCAGAAGAGACCCAGTACTTC.

This chain joins TRBV7-3 and TRBJ2-3; no clear D. The ends were cut back, 4 bases at V and 4 bases at J, with 9 bases in the middle. Per the germline V gene, CDR1 is SGHTA and CDR2 is FQGTGA. This CDR3 spans 13 amino acids. CDR3: CASSSLGADTQYF. CDR3 sequence (DNA): TGTGCCAGCAGCTCCTTAGGAGCAGATACGCAGTATTTT.

The chain joins TRBV5-6 to TRBJ1-1; the D gene is possibly TRBD1 (6 bases). The germline CDR1 and CDR2 sequences are SGHDT and YYEEEE. CDR3 length: 15 amino acids. With 1 base removed from V and 3 bases from J, the gap between germline ends came to 13 bases. CDR3 nucleotides: TGTGCCAGCAGCTTGATACCGGGGGCGGACACTGAAGCTTTCTTT. It encodes CASSLIPGADTEAFF.

This rearrangement joins TRBV7-9 to TRBJ1-1, with 7 bases identical to TRBD1. Per germline, CDR1 SEHNR and CDR2 FQNEAQ (reference sequence). The CDR3 has 15 residues. With 4 bases clipped from V and 2 bases from J, the junction kept 7 bases outside the gene matches. This CDR3 is CASSSTRGRNTEAFF. The CDR3 nucleotides read TGTGCCAGCAGCTCGACGAGGGGGCGAAACACTGAAGCTTTCTTT. Filled out from reference TRBV7-9 and TRBJ1-1, the complete variable domain reads DTGVSQNPRHKITKRGQNVTFRCDPISEHNRLYWYRQTLGQGPEFLTYFQNEAQLEKSRLLSDRFSAERPKGSFSTLEIQRTEQGDSAMYLCASSSTRGRNTEAFFGQGTRLTVV.

V gene TRBV29-1 combines with J gene TRBJ2-5, with 11 bases fitting TRBD1. CDR1 and CDR2 from the germline V gene are SQVTM and ANQGSEA. With V trimmed by 7 bases and J by 5 bases, 6 bases remained unmatched. CDR3 size: 13 residues. CDR3: CSARTGGGETQYF. Here the CDR3 DNA reads TGCAGCGCCAGGACAGGGGGCGGGGAGACCCAGTACTTC.

The chain combines TRBV30 with TRBJ1-1, with 10 bases fitting TRBD1. Per germline, CDR1 GTSNPN and CDR2 SVGIG (reference sequence). J lost 3 bases, V lost 5 bases, and 3 bases had no gene match. The CDR3 extends over 13 amino acids. The CDR3 spells CAWGTGVDTEAFF. CDR3 nucleotide sequence: TGTGCCTGGGGGACAGGGGTGGACACTGAAGCTTTCTTT. The whole variable domain, remainder taken from reference TRBV30 and TRBJ1-1, is SQTIHQWPATLVQPVGSPLSLECTVEGTSNPNLYWYRQAAGRGLQLLFYSVGIGQISSEVPQNLSASRPQDRQFILSSKKLLLSDSGFYLCAWGTGVDTEAFFGQGTRLTVV.

The chain joins TRBV30 to TRBJ1-2; D not resolved. There are 15 residues in the CDR3. Trimming stripped 3 bases from V and 4 bases from J, with 18 bases between. CDR1 GTSNPN and CDR2 SVGIG come from the germline V gene (reference sequence). The DNA for the CDR3 is TGTGCCTGGAGCGTTACTGAAGCGCCCCGCTATGGCTACACCTTC. This gives the protein CAWSVTEAPRYGYTF.

This chain joins TRBV19 and TRBJ2-7; D might be TRBD1 or TRBD2, each matching 7 bases. The V gene lost 5 bases and the J gene lost 7 bases, with 15 bases spanning the gap. The germline V gene has CDR1 LNHDA and CDR2 SQIVND (reference sequence). The CDR3 is 13 residues long. The CDR3 loop is CASSGHRGGEQYF. The CDR3 DNA sequence: TGTGCCAGTAGTGGTCACAGGGGAGGGGAGCAGTACTTC.

This chain uses TRBV10-2 with TRBJ1-4; 9 bases map to TRBD1. V dropped 3 bases and J dropped 2; count of bases not matched to a gene: 7. Germline V gene data show CDR1 as WSHSY and CDR2 as SAAADI. The CDR3 has 17 residues. CDR3 nucleotide sequence: TGCGCCAGCAGTGATATTGGGGACAGGGTTACTAATGAAAAACTGTTTTTT. It translates to CASSDIGDRVTNEKLFF.

The V call is TRBV6-1, the J call TRBJ2-7; D is perhaps TRBD2 (7 bases). The CDR3 has 15 residues. V lost 6 bases and J lost 2, with 17 bases in between. In germline, CDR1 is MNHNS, CDR2 SASEGT. CDR3 amino acids: CASRMGGGKPYEQYF. DNA for the CDR3: TGTGCCAGCAGAATGGGAGGGGGGAAACCCTACGAGCAGTACTTC.

This clone occurred a few times. V and J are TRBV6-1 and TRBJ2-7; TRBD2 matches at 9 bases. The CDR3 runs 14 residues. The J segment lost 0 bases and the V segment lost 6 bases, leaving 3 bases of the junction unmatched. The V gene's germline CDR1 is MNHNS and CDR2 SASEGT. The CDR3 sequence is CASRRTSASYEQYF. The CDR3 nucleotides read TGTGCCAGCAGGCGGACTAGCGCCTCCTACGAGCAGTACTTC.

This chain links TRBV9 with TRBJ2-7; TRBD1 matches at 7 bases. Germline V CDR1 and CDR2: SGDLS, YYNGEE. The junction had 15 bases not matched to a gene; V was cut back by 0 bases and J by 3 bases. The CDR3 sequence is 18 residues long. In DNA, the CDR3 is TGTGCCAGCAGCGTAGGTCCTATCTTCCAACAGGGGAACTACGAGCAGTACTTC. Translation gives CASSVGPIFQQGNYEQYF.

The CDR3, as DNA: TGCGCCAGCAGGAGGACAGTTTTTCTAGAAGCTTTCTTT. Amino acid sequence: CASRRTVFLEAFF. The V and J genes are TRBV5-1 and TRBJ1-1; weak D call: TRBD1 (6 bases). This CDR3 is built from 13 residues. V lost 5 bases and J 8 bases, leaving 16 bases between the germline ends. The germline gives CDR1 SGHRS, CDR2 YFSETQ.

The genes are TRBV7-9 and TRBJ2-7; the match to TRBD2 covers 11 bases. Germline-derived CDR1 and CDR2 are SEHNR and FQNEAQ (reference sequence). The CDR3 extends over 16 amino acids. V was clipped by 5 bases and J by 3 bases; unmatched bases: 9. The DNA of the CDR3 is TGTGCCAGCAGCCCAATTGGGACTAGCGGACGCTACGAGCAGTACTTC. Protein product: CASSPIGTSGRYEQYF.

The rearrangement links TRBV11-2 to TRBJ2-2, with 9 nucleotides matching TRBD2. The CDR3 is 17 residues long. Unmatched junction bases numbered 9, after V lost 1 base and J lost 6 bases. CDR1 is SGHAT and CDR2 is FQNNGV in the germline V gene. The CDR3 reads CASSLALWRGGPGELFF. In nucleotides, the CDR3 is TGTGCCAGCAGCTTAGCGCTGTGGCGGGGGGGCCCCGGGGAGCTGTTTTTT.

The genes are TRBV7-2 and TRBJ2-5; 7 bases are a match to TRBD1. Germline V gene data show CDR1 as SGHTA and CDR2 as FQGNSA. The CDR3 covers 16 residues. Losses at the gene ends were 5 bases for V and 0 bases for J; bases not matched to a gene: 9. The CDR3 coding sequence is TGTGCCAGCAGCCCCCGACAGGGTTTGTACCAAGAGACCCAGTACTTC. It codes for CASSPRQGLYQETQYF.

The V and J genes are TRBV28 and TRBJ1-6, with 8 bases matching TRBD1. This CDR3 has 15 amino acids. V lost 6 bases, J lost 6 bases, and 7 bases stayed unmatched. Germline V CDR1 and CDR2: MDHEN, SYDVKM. The CDR3 here is CASSTDREINSPLHF. CDR3 in DNA: TGTGCCAGCAGCACGGACAGGGAAATTAATTCACCCCTCCACTTT.

This sequence joins TRBV7-9 and TRBJ1-4, with a possible D match to TRBD1 (5 bases). Per germline, CDR1 SEHNR and CDR2 FQNEAQ (reference sequence). The CDR3 has 17 residues. Trimming pared 5 bases from V and 5 bases from J, leaving 21 bases between. Written as DNA, the CDR3 is TGTGCCAGCAGCCTTACCTACACCGGGACGGCGAATGAAAAACTGTTTTTT. Translation gives CASSLTYTGTANEKLFF.